The T cell receptor (beta chain) described here comes from a study of OX40 agonist ivuxolimab in advanced cancers. The repertoire was sequenced with immunoSEQ multiplex PCR; TCRdb's copy has only in-frame clones and lacks some. This sample carries around 94,000 clones, more than 75% of them seen once, and the ten largest clones take 0.31%. The germline gives CDR1 LNHDA, CDR2 SQIVND (reference sequence). V was cut by 1 base and J by 6 bases, with 9 bases left in between. The CDR3 contains 14 residues. The sequenced sample was CD4+ or CD8+ T cells sorted from blood, obtained in a trial of the OX40 agonist ivuxolimab. The chain recombines TRBV19 with TRBJ1-4; no clear D. The sequence was collected from an adult with an advanced solid tumor such as melanoma, head and neck, liver or kidney cancer. CDR3 region: CASSIAGGDEKLFF. The CDR3 nucleotides read TGTGCCAGTAGTATAGCGGGCGGGGATGAAAAACTGTTTTTT.